This TCR beta chain was captured in a study of shared clonotypes between healthy human individuals. Study-wide results and caveats: The four-donor shared clonotypes exceeded non-shared clonotypes in generation probability, with non-shared ones scoring lower. Shared across several donors were around 5% of the naive CD4 clonotypes.

As for this clone: What it binds is not known.

This CDR3 comprises 14 residues. Looked up from germline, CDR1 is SNHLY and CDR2 is FYNNEI. The V gene end was trimmed by 7 bases and the J gene end by 3 bases; junction bases not matched to a gene: 5. Researchers divided each subset's genomic DNA evenly across several immunoSEQ plates. Original handling: ImmunoSEQ yielded junction-only sequences lacking quality scores, so filtering differed. Libraries were prepared by immunoSEQ multiplex PCR; TCRdb keeps only in-frame clonotypes and omits some of them. V and J calls and clone size are those listed in that table; D and trimming were worked out from the DNA. The repertoire holds hundreds of thousands of clones, about 96% seen once, with about 0.064% in the top ten.

Material for sequencing was naive CD4+ T cells sorted from blood. The sample's subset: CD45RA+ positively selected. This receptor was taken from a woman aged 30 to 39 in good health. This chain uses TRBV2 with TRBJ1-5; 8 bases are a match to TRBD1. The CDR3 DNA reads as TGTGCCAGCACCGGACAGGGCCCCAATCAGCCCCAGCATTTT. Protein sequence: CASTGQGPNQPQHF.